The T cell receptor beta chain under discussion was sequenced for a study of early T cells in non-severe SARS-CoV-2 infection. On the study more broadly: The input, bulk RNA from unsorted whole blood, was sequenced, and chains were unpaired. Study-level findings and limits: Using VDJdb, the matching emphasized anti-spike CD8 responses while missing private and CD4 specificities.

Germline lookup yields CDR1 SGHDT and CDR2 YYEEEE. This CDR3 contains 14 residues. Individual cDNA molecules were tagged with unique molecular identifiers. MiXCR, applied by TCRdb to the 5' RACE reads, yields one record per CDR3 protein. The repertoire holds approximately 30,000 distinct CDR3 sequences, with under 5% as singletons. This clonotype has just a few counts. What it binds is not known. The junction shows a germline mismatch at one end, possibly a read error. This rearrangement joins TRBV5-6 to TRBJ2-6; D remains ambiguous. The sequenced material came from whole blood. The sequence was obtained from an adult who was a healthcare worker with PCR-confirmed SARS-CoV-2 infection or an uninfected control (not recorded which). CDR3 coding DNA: TGTGTCAGCAGCTTGGGCTCTGGGGCCAACGTCCTGACTTTC. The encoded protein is CVSSLGSGANVLTF. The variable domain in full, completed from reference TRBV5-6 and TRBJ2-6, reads DAGVTQSPTHLIKTRGQQVTLRCSPKSGHDTVSWYQQALGQGPQFIFQYYEEEERQRGNFPDRFSGHQFPNYSSELNVNALLLGDSALYLCVSSLGSGANVLTFGAGSRLTVL.